The T cell receptor beta chain under discussion was sequenced for a study of T cells in Graves' hyperthyroidism and ophthalmopathy. Study observations and caveats: Before onset, ophthalmopathy was predicted by the model a median roughly 6.8 months earlier.

V trimming: 6 bases; J trimming: 1 base; junction bases outside the gene matches: 6. Germline CDR1 MNHNS, CDR2 SASEGT. This CDR3 has 16 residues. It was RNA transcripts that yielded the amplified TCR beta CDR3 regions. HTBI primers drove first-round RT-PCR of the TCR CDR3. From the multiplex PCR reads, TCRdb called clonotypes with MiXCR, one entry per CDR3 protein. The sample comprises roughly 170,000 distinct CDR3 sequences, about 18% of which are singletons, and roughly 30% rests with the top ten. This clonotype was counted ten times or more. The target antigen is unknown. This clonotype was sampled from a woman aged 45 to 65 with Graves' hyperthyroidism. V and J are TRBV6-1 and TRBJ1-1; 12 bases agree with TRBD1. Sequenced input: blood. The CDR3 loop is CASRAGQGARNTEAFF. DNA for the CDR3: TGTGCCAGCAGGGCGGGACAGGGGGCGCGGAACACTGAAGCTTTCTTT.